Below are 2 T cell receptor beta chains sequenced from a single sample in a study of T cells in Graves' hyperthyroidism and ophthalmopathy. Amplification of TCR beta CDR3 regions was performed using RNA transcripts as template. TCR CDR3 regions were first amplified by RT-PCR with HTBI primers. TCRdb itself ran the multiplex PCR reads through MiXCR, one entry per CDR3 protein. The sample consists of about 770,000 distinct CDR3 sequences, about 17% of them appearing once. Sequenced material: blood. These receptors originate from a woman between 45 and 65 years old with Graves' hyperthyroidism that later progressed to Graves' ophthalmopathy.

This chain joins TRBV4-1 and TRBJ1-1, with no clear D. The germline CDR1 and CDR2 sequences are MGHRA and YSYEKL. The CDR3 loop spans 15 amino acids. The V end was cut by 1 base, the J end by 0 bases, with 9 bases between. The DNA for the CDR3 is TGCGCCAGCAGCCAAGGACTTGGAGTGAACACTGAAGCTTTCTTT. Its protein product is CASSQGLGVNTEAFF.

The rearrangement links TRBV10-3 to TRBJ2-4; TRBD1 is a possible D gene (6 bases). CDR1 is ENHRY, CDR2 SYGVKD, per germline. This CDR3 is built from 13 residues. V was shortened by 2 bases and J by 6 bases, with 8 bases between the two germline ends. This CDR3 is CAISERGGNIQYF. The CDR3 DNA sequence: TGTGCCATCAGTGAGAGAGGGGGAAACATTCAGTACTTC.